This TCR beta chain was captured by sequencing in a study of blood T cell repertoires in COVID-19 (TCRdb year 2020). About the full investigation: The collaborator samples originated in the United States, Italy and Spain and spanned the acute and convalescent phases of COVID-19. The prospective study material was composed of cDNA or gDNA derived from T cells, B-cell-depleted T cells, or PBMCs. Subjects who had been exposed to COVID-19, were actively infected with it, or had recovered from it provided the deeply sampled blood TCRbeta repertoires that made up the dataset. The repertoires were released in a freely available public database meant as a resource for research on the immune response to SARS-CoV-2. Samples were obtained from the ongoing ImmuneRACE study (first 160 participants) and from about 1,300 subjects provided by 6 global collaborators. Nearly every sample came with metadata listing a de-identified subject ID, COVID-19 status, age in years and sex. Where available, HLA class I and class II types were obtained from metadata supplied by the sample provider rather than from assay-based typing. Beyond this particular receptor, the publication reports: The quantity of clinical and demographic metadata differed by source and by participant and was supplied without curation.

In the prospective study, participants were about 18 to 95 years old, resided in approximately 25 geographic areas of the United States, and were enrolled through a virtual design. In the prospective study, cohorts were assigned on the basis of participant-reported clinical history obtained from a screening survey and a study questionnaire. Exposed participants had been in contact with someone with a PCR-confirmed or clinician-diagnosed COVID-19 case within 2 weeks of study entry. In the prospective study, whole blood, serum and a nasopharyngeal or oropharyngeal swab were collected from each participant by mobile phlebotomists. Prospective study participants could optionally give additional blood draws and questionnaires over an approximately two-month period. Before DNA extraction, prospective study blood samples were shipped either frozen or at room temperature. TCRbeta CDR3 regions were amplified from genomic DNA by means of the immunoSEQ Assay, a bias-controlled multiplex PCR. Concerning the study's data processing: Nucleated cell counts per sample were estimated from amplification of reference gene primers within the assay. To quantify the absolute abundance of each unique TCRbeta CDR3 rearrangement, sequence reads were collapsed and filtered. Productive Simpson clonality was computed per sample as the square root of Simpson's diversity index over productive rearrangements. Imported from immuneACCESS, the table was reduced by TCRdb to in-frame sequences with V and J called. These copies leave out some clones; in studies compared against another copy, an unresolved V gene accounts for under half, and the cause of the remainder is not known. V, J and clone size were drawn from that table, and D and trimming were deduced from the DNA. A total of 200,000 or so clones appear in this sample, around four fifths of them only once. About 4.8% of the sample is held by the ten biggest clonotypes.

CDR1 MNHEY and CDR2 SVGAGI were looked up in the germline V gene. The CDR3 covers 14 residues, taking in both the cysteine and the phenylalanine. The sequence is cut down to CDR3 DNA, 42 bases in frame from base 1. V drops 6 bases and J drops 8 bases, leaving 14 bases in between. Concerning this clone itself: The antigen it recognizes is unknown. Base qualities are missing; no much larger clone stands one base away.

The chain joins TRBV6-5 to TRBJ1-6; no D gene can be assigned with confidence. The source material was PBMCs or T cells enriched from blood (not recorded which). The sequence derives from a woman aged 45-65 years who had been exposed to COVID-19. The nucleotide sequence reads as follows: TGTGCCAGCAGGCGAGAAAGCGGGTATTCACCCCTCCACTTT. Translation gives CASRRESGYSPLHF.